The 4 T cell receptor beta chains reported below all come from one sample, sequenced in a study of identifying expanded T cells in peripheral blood (dated by TCRdb to the late 2010s). Libraries were constructed by the immunoSEQ multiplex PCR assay. TCRdb stores this immuneACCESS table with in-frame sequences only. Part of the clones is absent; in the studies checked, under half of the shortfall reflects unresolved V genes, and no reason is known for the rest. For this sample the table gives 90,000 to 100,000 clones, of which about 88% were detected only once. About 4.2% of the sample comes from the top ten. The sequenced sample consisted of blood. These receptors were collected from a person aged 18 to 69 in good health.

The chain has TRBV28 and TRBJ1-5, with D possibly being TRBD1 (6 bases). CDR1 is MDHEN, CDR2 SYDVKM, per germline. The V end was cut by 8 bases, the J end by 7 bases, with 15 bases between. This CDR3 is 13 amino acids long. The CDR3 is CASGRGGVQPQHF. In DNA, the CDR3 is TGTGCCAGCGGCCGAGGGGGGGTCCAGCCCCAGCATTTT.

The chain carries TRBV5-5 and TRBJ2-1; D not certain. The CDR3 spans 12 residues. Trimming stripped 1 base from V and 8 bases from J, with 7 bases between. From germline, CDR1 is SGHKS and CDR2 YYEKEE (reference sequence). The CDR3 loop reads CASSLKGDEQFF. CDR3 in DNA: TGTGCCAGCAGCTTGAAAGGCGATGAGCAGTTCTTC.

This chain joins TRBV27 and TRBJ2-3, with D possibly being TRBD1 (6 bases). CDR1 and CDR2 from the germline V gene are MNHEY and SMNVEV (reference sequence). The V end was cut by 4 bases, the J end by 1 base, with 9 bases between. The CDR3 has 14 amino acids. CDR3 bases: TGTGCCAGCAGTTGGACAGATCGCACAGATACGCAGTATTTT. Its protein is CASSWTDRTDTQYF.

The sample holds one count of this clone. The rearrangement links TRBV6-5 to TRBJ2-3; 10 bases match TRBD1. Germline loops: CDR1 MNHEY, CDR2 SVGAGI. This CDR3 has 15 residues. Losses at the gene ends were 2 bases for V and 3 bases for J; bases not matched to a gene: 2. The CDR3, as DNA: TGTGCCAGCAGTTACGGACAGGGGGGAACAGATACGCAGTATTTT. Translating it yields CASSYGQGGTDTQYF.